A selection of T cell receptor beta chains follows, all from one sample in a study of blood T cell repertoires in COVID-19. The assay was immunoSEQ multiplex PCR, and TCRdb's table has in-frame clones only and misses some. The table includes about 85,000 clones, around 90% detected once. The sequenced material came from peripheral blood. Receptors were obtained from a man in his 60s with acute or convalescent COVID-19. Both conserved end residues are part of each CDR3. The D gene is left open where the match is weak. A clone size is listed for some rows: how often the clone was seen (once, few, many), or a class if it is expanded.

CDR3: CARRLGLADYNEQFF
DNA: TGTGCCAGAAGACTAGGACTAGCGGATTACAATGAGCAGTTCTTC
J: TRBJ2-1
length: 15
size: -
V: TRBV5-3
D: TRBD2

CDR3: CASSLEGTGVRTGELFF
DNA: TGCGCCAGCAGCTTGGAGGGGACAGGGGTTCGTACCGGGGAGCTGTTTTTT
J: TRBJ2-2
length: 17
size: -
V: TRBV5-1
D: TRBD1

CDR3: CASSVGGADTQYF
DNA: TGTGCCAGCAGCGTAGGCGGGGCAGATACGCAGTATTTT
J: TRBJ2-3
length: 13
size: -
V: TRBV9
D: -

CDR3: CASSYPQGYAFF
DNA: TGTGCCAGCAGTTATCCCCAGGGTTACGCTTTCTTT
J: TRBJ1-1
length: 12
size: -
V: TRBV6-2/TRBV6-3
D: -

CDR3: CASSWRGTDGYTF
DNA: TGTGCCAGCTCCTGGAGGGGCACGGATGGCTACACCTTC
J: TRBJ1-2
length: 13
size: few
V: TRBV27
D: -

CDR3: CASSQDIGTGVTGELFF
DNA: TGCGCCAGCAGCCAGGACATCGGGACAGGGGTCACCGGGGAGCTGTTTTTT
J: TRBJ2-2
length: 17
size: -
V: TRBV4-3
D: TRBD1

CDR3: CASSEIGTGAEKLFF
DNA: TGTGCCAGCAGTGAAATTGGGACAGGGGCTGAAAAACTGTTTTTT
J: TRBJ1-4
length: 15
size: -
V: TRBV2
D: TRBD1

CDR3: CASRQRQGASYEQYF
DNA: TGTGCCAGCAGGCAAAGACAGGGTGCTTCCTACGAGCAGTACTTC
J: TRBJ2-7
length: 15
size: -
V: TRBV6-6
D: TRBD1

CDR3: CASSPRDSPYEQYF
DNA: TGTGCCAGCTCACCCCGGGACAGCCCCTACGAGCAGTACTTC
J: TRBJ2-7
length: 14
size: -
V: TRBV18
D: TRBD1

CDR3: CASSYRTQGGNGYTF
DNA: TGTGCCAGCAGCTATAGAACACAGGGGGGGAATGGCTACACCTTC
J: TRBJ1-2
length: 15
size: -
V: TRBV6-5
D: TRBD1

CDR3: CASSQDLQDRGGETQYF
DNA: TGCGCCAGCAGCCAAGATCTCCAGGACAGGGGTGGAGAGACCCAGTACTTC
J: TRBJ2-5
length: 17
size: -
V: TRBV4-3
D: TRBD1

CDR3: CASSLSGGGSYEQYF
DNA: TGTGCCAGCAGCTTGAGTGGGGGGGGCTCCTACGAGCAGTACTTC
J: TRBJ2-7
length: 15
size: -
V: TRBV5-4
D: TRBD2